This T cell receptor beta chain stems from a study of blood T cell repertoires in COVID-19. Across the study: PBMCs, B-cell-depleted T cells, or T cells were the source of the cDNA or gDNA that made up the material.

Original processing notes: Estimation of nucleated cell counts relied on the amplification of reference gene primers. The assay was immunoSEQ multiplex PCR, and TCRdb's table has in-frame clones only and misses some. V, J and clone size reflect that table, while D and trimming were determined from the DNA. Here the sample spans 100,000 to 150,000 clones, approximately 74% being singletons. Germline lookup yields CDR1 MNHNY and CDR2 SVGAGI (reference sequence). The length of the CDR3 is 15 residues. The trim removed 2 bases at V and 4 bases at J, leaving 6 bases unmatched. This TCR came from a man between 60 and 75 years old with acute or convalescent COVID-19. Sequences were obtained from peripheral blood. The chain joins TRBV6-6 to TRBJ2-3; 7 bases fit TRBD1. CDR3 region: CASSYQQGSADTQYF. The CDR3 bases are TGTGCCAGCAGTTACCAACAGGGGTCCGCAGATACGCAGTATTTT.